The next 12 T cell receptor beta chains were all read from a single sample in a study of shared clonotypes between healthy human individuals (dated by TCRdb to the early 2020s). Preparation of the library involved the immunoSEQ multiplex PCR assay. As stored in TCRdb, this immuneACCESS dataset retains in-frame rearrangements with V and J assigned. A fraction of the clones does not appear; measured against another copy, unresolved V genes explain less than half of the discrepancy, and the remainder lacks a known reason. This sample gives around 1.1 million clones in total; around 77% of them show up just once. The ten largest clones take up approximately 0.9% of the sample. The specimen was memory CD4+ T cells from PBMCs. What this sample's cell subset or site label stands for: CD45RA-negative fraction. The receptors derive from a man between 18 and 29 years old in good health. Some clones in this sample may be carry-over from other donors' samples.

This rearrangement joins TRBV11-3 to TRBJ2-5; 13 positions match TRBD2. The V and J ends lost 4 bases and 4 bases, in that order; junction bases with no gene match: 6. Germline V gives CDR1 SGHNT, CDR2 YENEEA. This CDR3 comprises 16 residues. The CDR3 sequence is CASSSGTSGVGETQYF. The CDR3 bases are TGTGCCAGCAGCTCCGGGACTAGCGGGGTGGGAGAGACCCAGTACTTC.

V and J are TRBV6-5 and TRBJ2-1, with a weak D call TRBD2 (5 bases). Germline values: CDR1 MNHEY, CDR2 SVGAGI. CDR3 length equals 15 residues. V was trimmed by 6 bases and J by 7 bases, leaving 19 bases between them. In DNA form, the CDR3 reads TGTGCCAGCAGCACCCTAGCTGGAGGCACGAATGAGCAGTTCTTC. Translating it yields CASSTLAGGTNEQFF.

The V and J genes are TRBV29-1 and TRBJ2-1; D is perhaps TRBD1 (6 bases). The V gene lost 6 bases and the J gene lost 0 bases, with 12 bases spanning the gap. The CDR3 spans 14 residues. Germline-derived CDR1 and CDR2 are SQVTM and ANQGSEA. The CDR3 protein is CSVVTGYSYNEQFF. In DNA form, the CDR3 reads TGCAGCGTCGTAACAGGGTACTCCTACAATGAGCAGTTCTTC.

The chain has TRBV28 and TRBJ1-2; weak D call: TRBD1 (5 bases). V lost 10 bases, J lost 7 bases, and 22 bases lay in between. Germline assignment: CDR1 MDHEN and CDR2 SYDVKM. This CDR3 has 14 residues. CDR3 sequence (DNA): TGTGCCACCAATCTTAGACTGGAGGGGAGTGGCTACACCTTC. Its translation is CATNLRLEGSGYTF.

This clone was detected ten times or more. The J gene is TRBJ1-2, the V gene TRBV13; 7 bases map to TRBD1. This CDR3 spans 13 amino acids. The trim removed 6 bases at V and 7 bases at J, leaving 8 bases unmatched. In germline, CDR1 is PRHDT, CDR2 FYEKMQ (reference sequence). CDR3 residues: CASSQRGRGGYTF. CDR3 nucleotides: TGTGCCAGCAGTCAAAGGGGGCGGGGTGGCTACACCTTC. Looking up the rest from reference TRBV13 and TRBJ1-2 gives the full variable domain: AAGVIQSPRHLIKEKRETATLKCYPIPRHDTVYWYQQGPGQDPQFLISFYEKMQSDKGSIPDRFSAQQFSDYHSELNMSSLELGDSALYFCASSQRGRGGYTFGSGTRLTVV.

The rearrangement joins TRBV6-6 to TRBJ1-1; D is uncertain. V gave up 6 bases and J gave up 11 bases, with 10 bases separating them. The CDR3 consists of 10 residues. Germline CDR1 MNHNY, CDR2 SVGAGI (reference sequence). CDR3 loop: CASSLTWAFF. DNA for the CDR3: TGTGCCAGCAGCCTAACCTGGGCTTTCTTT.

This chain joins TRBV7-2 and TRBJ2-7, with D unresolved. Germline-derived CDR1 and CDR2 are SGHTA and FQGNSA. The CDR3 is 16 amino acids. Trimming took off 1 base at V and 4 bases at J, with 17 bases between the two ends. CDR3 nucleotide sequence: TGTGCCAGCAGCTTAGGACCCGCGGCCCCGGCTTACGAGCAGTACTTC. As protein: CASSLGPAAPAYEQYF. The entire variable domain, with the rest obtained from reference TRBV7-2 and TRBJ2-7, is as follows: GAGVSQSPSNKVTEKGKDVELRCDPISGHTALYWYRQSLGQGLEFLIYFQGNSAPDKSGLPSDRFSAERTGGSVSTLTIQRTQQEDSAVYLCASSLGPAAPAYEQYFGPGTRLTVT.

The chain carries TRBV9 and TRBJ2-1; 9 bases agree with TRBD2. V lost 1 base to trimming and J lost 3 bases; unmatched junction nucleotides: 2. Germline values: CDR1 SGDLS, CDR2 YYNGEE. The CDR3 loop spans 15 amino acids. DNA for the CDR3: TGTGCCAGCAGCGTAATTAGCGGGAGCTACAATGAGCAGTTCTTC. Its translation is CASSVISGSYNEQFF.

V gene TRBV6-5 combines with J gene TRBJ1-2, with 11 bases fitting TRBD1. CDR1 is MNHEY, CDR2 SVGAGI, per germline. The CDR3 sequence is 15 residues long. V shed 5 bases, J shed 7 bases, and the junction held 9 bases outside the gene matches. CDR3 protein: CASSRGQGVVSGYTF. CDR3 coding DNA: TGTGCCAGCAGTAGGGGACAGGGGGTAGTTAGTGGCTACACCTTC.

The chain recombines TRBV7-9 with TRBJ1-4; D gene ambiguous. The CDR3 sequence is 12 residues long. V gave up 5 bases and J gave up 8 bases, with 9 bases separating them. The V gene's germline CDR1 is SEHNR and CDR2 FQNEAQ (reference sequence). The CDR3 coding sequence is TGTGCCAGCAGCCTAGAATACGAAAAACTGTTTTTT. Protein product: CASSLEYEKLFF.

The CDR3 coding sequence is TGTGCCAGCAGCCCCCCCGGGCGGATCAGAGGTGGCAATCAGCCCCAGCATTTT. Translated, it gives CASSPPGRIRGGNQPQHF. This rearrangement joins TRBV28 to TRBJ1-5; no definite D call. V was pared by 6 bases and J by 2 bases, with 23 bases between. CDR1 and CDR2 from the germline V gene are MDHEN and SYDVKM. The CDR3 has 18 amino acids.

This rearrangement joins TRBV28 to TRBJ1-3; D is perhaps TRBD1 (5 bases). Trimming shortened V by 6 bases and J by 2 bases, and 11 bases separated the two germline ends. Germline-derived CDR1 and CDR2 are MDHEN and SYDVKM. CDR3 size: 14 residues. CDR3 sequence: CASRSQGAGNTIYF. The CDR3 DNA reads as TGTGCCAGCAGGTCTCAGGGTGCTGGAAACACCATATATTTT.